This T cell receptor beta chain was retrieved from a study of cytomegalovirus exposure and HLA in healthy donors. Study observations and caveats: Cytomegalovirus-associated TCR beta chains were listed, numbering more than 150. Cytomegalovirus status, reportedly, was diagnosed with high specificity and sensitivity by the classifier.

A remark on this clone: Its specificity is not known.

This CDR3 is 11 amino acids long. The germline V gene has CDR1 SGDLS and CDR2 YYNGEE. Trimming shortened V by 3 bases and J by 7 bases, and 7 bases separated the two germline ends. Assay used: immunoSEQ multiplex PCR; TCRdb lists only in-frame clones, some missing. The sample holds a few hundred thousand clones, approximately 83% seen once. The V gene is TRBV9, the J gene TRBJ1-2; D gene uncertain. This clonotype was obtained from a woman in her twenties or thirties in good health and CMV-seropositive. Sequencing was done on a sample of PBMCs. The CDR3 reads CASSGGSGYTF. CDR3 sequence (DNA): TGTGCCAGCAGCGGCGGTAGTGGCTACACCTTC.